The rows below give T cell receptor beta chains drawn from one sample of a study of graft-versus-host responses after intestinal transplantation. Data came from immunoSEQ multiplex PCR; TCRdb stores just in-frame clones and leaves some out. The table shows about 14,000 clones, with around 94% occurring only once. The material sequenced was PBMCs, taken 9 days after transplant. Every receptor here comes from a human patient who received an intestinal transplant, so some T cells may come from the graft donor. CDR3s leave out the opening cysteine and the closing phenylalanine or tryptophan.

V	J	CDR3
TRBV4-1	TRBJ2-7	ASSQVSSDSYEQY
TRBV13	TRBJ1-2	ASSFLGINYGYT
TRBV2	TRBJ2-3	ASSERDRADTQY
TRBV9	TRBJ1-5	ASSVAGGVNQPQH
TRBV9	TRBJ2-5	ASSVEGVPQETQY
TRBV25-1	TRBJ1-2	ASSESQGADGYT
TRBV30	TRBJ2-3	AWSLSWGGSESDTQY
TRBV27	TRBJ2-5	ASSFQREYETQY
TRBV7-9	TRBJ2-1	ASSFFEGGFYNEQF
TRBV10-2	TRBJ2-7	ASSGGEFPYEQY
TRBV6-1	TRBJ1-2	ASIPRGWDGYT
TRBV6-5	TRBJ2-5	ASSPETDPQETQY
TRBV19	TRBJ2-1	ASSLVAGGPNEQF